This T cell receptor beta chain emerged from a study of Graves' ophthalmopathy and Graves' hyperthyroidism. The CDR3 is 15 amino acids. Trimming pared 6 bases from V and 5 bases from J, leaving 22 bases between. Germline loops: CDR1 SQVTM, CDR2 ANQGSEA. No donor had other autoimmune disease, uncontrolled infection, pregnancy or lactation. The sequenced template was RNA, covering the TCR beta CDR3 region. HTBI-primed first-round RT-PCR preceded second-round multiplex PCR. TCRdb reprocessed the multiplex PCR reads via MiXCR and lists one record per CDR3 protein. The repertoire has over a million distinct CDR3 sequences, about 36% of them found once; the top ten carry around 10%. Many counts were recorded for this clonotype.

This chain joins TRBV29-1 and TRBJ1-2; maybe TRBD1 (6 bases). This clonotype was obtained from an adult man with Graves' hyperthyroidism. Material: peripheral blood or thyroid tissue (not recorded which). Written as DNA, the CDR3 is TGCAGCGTCCCCTGGGGGGCGGACGATTTGTATGGCTACACCTTC. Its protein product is CSVPWGADDLYGYTF.